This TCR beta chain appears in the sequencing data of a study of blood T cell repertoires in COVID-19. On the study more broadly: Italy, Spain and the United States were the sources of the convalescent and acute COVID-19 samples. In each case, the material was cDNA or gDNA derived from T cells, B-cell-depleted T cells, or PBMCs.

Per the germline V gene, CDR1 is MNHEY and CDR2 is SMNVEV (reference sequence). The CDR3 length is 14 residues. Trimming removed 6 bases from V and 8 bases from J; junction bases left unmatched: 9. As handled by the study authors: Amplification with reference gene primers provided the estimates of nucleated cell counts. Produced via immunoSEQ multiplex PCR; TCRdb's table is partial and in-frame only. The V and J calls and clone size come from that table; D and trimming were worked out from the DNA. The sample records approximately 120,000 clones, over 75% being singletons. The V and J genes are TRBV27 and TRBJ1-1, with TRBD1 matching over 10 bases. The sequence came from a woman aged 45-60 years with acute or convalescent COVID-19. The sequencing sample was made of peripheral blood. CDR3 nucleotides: TGTGCCAGCAGGTTCCAGACAGGGGGCGTAGAAGCTTTCTTT. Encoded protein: CASRFQTGGVEAFF.